Listed below are T cell receptor beta chains from one sample, sequenced in a study of blood T cell repertoires in COVID-19. The assay was immunoSEQ multiplex PCR, and TCRdb's table has in-frame clones only and misses some. Of tens of thousands of clones listed, around four fifths are singletons. Sequenced input: peripheral blood. Receptor source: an elderly woman with acute or convalescent COVID-19. CDR3s include the opening cysteine and the closing phenylalanine or tryptophan.

J: TRBJ1-4; V: TRBV7-3; CDR3: CASSPTGGVGEKLFF
J: TRBJ1-1; V: TRBV7-9; CDR3: CASSSQRQNVNTEAFF
J: TRBJ1-2; V: TRBV5-1; CDR3: CASSLARQGEDYGYTF
J: TRBJ1-2; V: TRBV6-5; CDR3: CASIQGPLGYGYTF
J: TRBJ1-6; V: TRBV3-1/TRBV3-2; CDR3: CASSRRTGEVSPLHF
J: TRBJ1-1; V: TRBV3-1/TRBV3-2; CDR3: CASSQRRNTAFF
J: TRBJ1-1; V: TRBV19; CDR3: CASTLERANTEAFF
J: TRBJ2-6; V: TRBV6-2/TRBV6-3; CDR3: CASSYSGGSGANVLTF
J: TRBJ1-2; V: TRBV6-1; CDR3: CASSESRGREGNYGYTF
J: TRBJ2-7; V: TRBV5-1; CDR3: CASSSTPGPQYEQYF
J: TRBJ1-1; V: TRBV6-5; CDR3: CASSYGGQGVTEAFF
J: TRBJ2-7; V: TRBV7-3; CDR3: CASSLLAGWPYEQYF
J: TRBJ1-3; V: TRBV5-4; CDR3: CASSSGRDRTGNTIYF
J: TRBJ1-3; V: TRBV5-1; CDR3: CASTAGYNSGNTIYF
J: TRBJ2-1; V: TRBV19; CDR3: CASNSGGANEQFF
J: TRBJ1-1; V: TRBV2; CDR3: CASSEWSGGATEAFF
J: TRBJ2-7; V: TRBV7-3; CDR3: CASSLTSLAGSEQYF
J: TRBJ1-5; V: TRBV9; CDR3: CASSPLGDSNQPQHF
J: TRBJ2-3; V: TRBV3-1/TRBV3-2; CDR3: CASSQPKAGFTDTQYF
J: TRBJ2-2; V: TRBV5-1; CDR3: CASSPEGQGNTGELFF
J: TRBJ2-2; V: TRBV7-3; CDR3: CASSPVAGGAGELFF
J: TRBJ1-1; V: TRBV30; CDR3: CAWSVAGVSTEAFF
J: TRBJ1-1; V: TRBV5-1; CDR3: CASSLGYRGNTEAFF
J: TRBJ1-5; V: TRBV3-1/TRBV3-2; CDR3: CASSLGTGTGHQPQHF
J: TRBJ2-7; V: TRBV25-1; CDR3: CASSDPTGRGYEQYF
J: TRBJ2-5; V: TRBV27; CDR3: CASRDRSEETQYF
J: TRBJ1-1; V: TRBV5-1; CDR3: CASSFTGDGTEAFF
J: TRBJ2-2; V: TRBV5-4; CDR3: CASSSLAGANTGELFF
J: TRBJ2-2; V: TRBV11-2; CDR3: CASSLWRASGELFF
J: TRBJ1-5; V: TRBV6-5; CDR3: CASRKDRGQNQPQHF
J: TRBJ1-6; V: TRBV6-1; CDR3: CASSGERGQGTSPLHF
J: TRBJ2-7; V: TRBV6-6; CDR3: CASRSPGLAGGYEQYF
J: TRBJ1-2; V: TRBV27; CDR3: CASSSKPGQFYGYTF
J: TRBJ2-3; V: TRBV2; CDR3: CASSEERLAGVGTDTQYF
J: TRBJ1-1; V: TRBV19; CDR3: CASSITSGGYRNTEAFF
J: TRBJ2-7; V: TRBV6-5; CDR3: CATGSGLQFYEQYF
J: TRBJ2-3; V: TRBV19; CDR3: CASKWSSGGASTDTQYF
J: TRBJ1-6; V: TRBV19; CDR3: CASSEGFGNSPLHF
J: TRBJ1-5; V: TRBV7-9; CDR3: CASSLTSGGDNQPQHF
J: TRBJ2-7; V: TRBV13; CDR3: CASSPDSRNEQYF
J: TRBJ1-4; V: TRBV3-1/TRBV3-2; CDR3: CASSQGLGQGNEKLFF
J: TRBJ2-7; V: TRBV10-1; CDR3: CASSESGRGLSDYYEQYF
J: TRBJ2-2; V: TRBV18; CDR3: CASSPGTGRGGLTGELFF
J: TRBJ1-6; V: TRBV30; CDR3: CAWSIIRDRANSPLHF
J: TRBJ1-5; V: TRBV30; CDR3: CAWRGDSNQPQHF
J: TRBJ1-1; V: TRBV29-1; CDR3: CSVETGQGISEAFF
J: TRBJ1-2; V: TRBV5-5; CDR3: CASSLERDRGLHGYTF
J: TRBJ1-2; V: TRBV3-1/TRBV3-2; CDR3: CASSHMAANYGYTF
J: TRBJ2-1; V: TRBV13; CDR3: CASSLGRGLNEQFF
J: TRBJ2-2; V: TRBV4-1; CDR3: CASSQASGGAFFTGELFF
J: TRBJ1-2; V: TRBV2; CDR3: CASSVDTGFNYGYTF
J: TRBJ1-4; V: TRBV19; CDR3: CASSIAIAQTNEKLFF
J: TRBJ1-5; V: TRBV27; CDR3: CASSLERGNQPQHF
J: TRBJ1-6; V: TRBV6-1; CDR3: CASSENRVGNSPLHF
J: TRBJ2-5; V: TRBV6-1; CDR3: CASSDAYRETQYF
J: TRBJ2-7; V: TRBV7-8; CDR3: CASSLATGISYEQYF
J: TRBJ1-5; V: TRBV6-5; CDR3: CASSGGGGNQPQHF
J: TRBJ2-7; V: TRBV19; CDR3: CASSRILDRVYEQYF
J: TRBJ1-2; V: TRBV5-4; CDR3: CASSPGQGNYGYTF
J: TRBJ2-5; V: TRBV7-9; CDR3: CASSLRAGQTQYF